A single sample is the source of the 18 T cell receptor beta chains below, sequenced in a study of blood T cell repertoires in COVID-19. Profiling relied on immunoSEQ multiplex PCR, and the TCRdb table lists in-frame clones only, not all of them. The table lists around 180,000 clones, approximately 85% of them singletons. The sequencing sample was made of peripheral blood. The receptors come from a human donor with active or convalescent COVID-19. The donor label of this sample is uncertain.

This clone was detected only a few times. The chain links TRBV29-1 to TRBJ2-3, with 8 bases that match TRBD2. With V trimmed by 7 bases and J by 5 bases, 14 bases remained unmatched. Germline assignment: CDR1 SQVTM and CDR2 ANQGSEA. CDR3 size: 15 residues. DNA for the CDR3: TGCAGCGCCCCCAGCAGGGCGGGAGGAGGAGATACGCAGTATTTT. Its protein product is CSAPSRAGGGDTQYF.

This chain links TRBV10-3 with TRBJ2-1; perhaps TRBD2 as D (5 bases). The CDR3 loop spans 15 amino acids. Germline CDR1 is ENHRY and CDR2 is SYGVKD. V was shortened by 6 bases and J by 1 base, with 13 bases between the two germline ends. The CDR3, as DNA: TGTGCCATCAGCCCTCATGAGGGTTCCTACAATGAGCAGTTCTTC. It yields the protein CAISPHEGSYNEQFF.

The chain is built from TRBV10-3 and TRBJ1-1; D ambiguous. The CDR3 is made up of 11 amino acids. The germline V gene encodes CDR1 ENHRY and CDR2 SYGVKD. V gave up 2 bases and J gave up 8 bases, with 6 bases separating them. This CDR3 is CAISEQLEAFF. The CDR3 nucleotides read TGTGCCATCAGTGAGCAGTTAGAAGCTTTCTTT.

The chain employs TRBV2 and TRBJ2-7, with 7 bases matching TRBD1. CDR1 and CDR2 from the germline V gene are SNHLY and FYNNEI. This CDR3 contains 15 residues. The V segment lost 4 bases and the J segment 7 bases; nucleotides outside the gene matches: 13. CDR3 in amino acids: CASSVEGQGVEEQYF. For the CDR3, the DNA is TGTGCCAGCAGTGTGGAAGGGCAGGGGGTTGAGGAGCAGTACTTC.

The V gene is TRBV30, the J gene TRBJ1-1; 7 nucleotides match TRBD1. The length of the CDR3 is 13 residues. The J segment lost 11 bases and the V segment lost 3 bases, leaving 12 bases of the junction unmatched. Germline V CDR1 and CDR2: GTSNPN, SVGIG (reference sequence). As DNA, the CDR3 is TGTGCCTGGAGGAGGGGAGGAGGGGGCCAGGCTTTCTTT. This encodes CAWRRGGGGQAFF.

The chain couples TRBV18 to TRBJ1-5, with 7 bases identical to TRBD1. CDR1 and CDR2 from the germline V gene are KGHSH and LQKENI. The trim removed 6 bases at V and 7 bases at J, leaving 9 bases unmatched. This CDR3 contains 14 residues. CDR3 sequence reads: CASSPSTGKQPQHF. Written as DNA, the CDR3 is TGTGCCAGCTCTCCTTCGACAGGGAAGCAGCCCCAGCATTTT.

As DNA, the CDR3 is TGTGCCAGCAGCACCCGGACTAGCGGGGGGGCGGAGGAGACCCAGTACTTC. It yields the protein CASSTRTSGGAEETQYF. The chain employs TRBV9 and TRBJ2-5, with 15 nucleotides matching TRBD2. The CDR3 covers 17 residues. Unmatched junction bases numbered 9, after V lost 4 bases and J lost 5 bases. CDR1 is SGDLS, CDR2 YYNGEE, per germline.

The chain uses TRBV28 and TRBJ2-3, with 7 positions matching TRBD2. This CDR3 region has 15 residues. J lost 2 bases, V lost 7 bases, and 9 bases had no gene match. The germline V gene has CDR1 MDHEN and CDR2 SYDVKM. The CDR3: CASIRGGPNTDTQYF. Here the CDR3 DNA reads TGTGCCAGCATCCGCGGGGGTCCGAACACAGATACGCAGTATTTT.

The genes are TRBV6-2 or TRBV6-3 and TRBJ2-6, with D perhaps matching TRBD2 (6 bases). V was clipped by 5 bases and J by 0 bases, with 14 bases between them. CDR1 is MNHEY and CDR2 is SVGEGT in the germline V gene. The CDR3 sequence is 17 residues long. CDR3 sequence (DNA): TGTGCCAGCAGTCCCGGGACTTCTAGCTCTGGGGCCAACGTCCTGACTTTC. Encoded protein: CASSPGTSSSGANVLTF.

The chain combines TRBV2 with TRBJ1-1; TRBD1 is a possible D gene (6 bases). Trimming cost V 6 bases and J 4 bases, with 12 bases left between them. The CDR3 is made up of 13 amino acids. Germline V gene sequence: CDR1 SNHLY, CDR2 FYNNEI. The CDR3 coding sequence is TGTGCCAGCAGCCTAACAGGGACCACTGAAGCTTTCTTT. This encodes CASSLTGTTEAFF.

This rearrangement joins TRBV4-3 to TRBJ2-6; no firm D call. This CDR3 region has 17 residues. Germline V gene data show CDR1 as LGHNA and CDR2 as YSLEER. Trimming left V 0 bases short and J 0 bases short, with 9 bases between. CDR3 region: CASSQDVAGSGANVLTF. The CDR3 region has the DNA TGCGCCAGCAGCCAAGATGTTGCCGGCTCTGGGGCCAACGTCCTGACTTTC.

The V call is TRBV6-5, the J call TRBJ1-1; the D gene is possibly TRBD1 (5 bases). The CDR3 loop spans 15 amino acids. Trimming cost V 5 bases and J 0 bases, with 13 bases left between them. Germline V lookup: CDR1 MNHEY, CDR2 SVGAGI. In DNA form, the CDR3 reads TGTGCCAGCAGTCCCGGGGGAGGGATGAACACTGAAGCTTTCTTT. This gives the protein CASSPGGGMNTEAFF.

Points on this clone: At one of its ends the junction is not consistent with the germline gene, which may arise from a read error. The chain carries TRBV11-3 and TRBJ2-2; 14 bases map to TRBD2. CDR1 and CDR2 from the germline V gene are SGHNT and YENEEA. This CDR3 is built from 17 residues. The CDR3 sequence is CASSRGLAGAKTGELFF. CDR3 nucleotide sequence: TGTGCCAGCAGCCGGGGACTAGCGGGAGCGAAGACCGGGGAGCTGTTTTTT. Variable domain in full (rest from reference TRBV11-3 and TRBJ2-2): EAGVVQSPRYKIIEKKQPVAFWCNPISGHNTLYWYLQNLGQGPELLIRYENEEAVDDSQLPKDRFSAERLKGVDSTLKIQPAELGDSAVYLCASSRGLAGAKTGELFFGEGSRLTVL.

This clone has more than one count but fewer than ten. The rearrangement links TRBV6-4 to TRBJ2-2; D not resolved. CDR1 is MRHNA and CDR2 is SNTAGT in the germline V gene. CDR3 length equals 12 residues. Trimming took 3 bases from V and 4 from J, leaving 3 bases between them. CDR3 amino acids: CASSESTGELFF. The CDR3 bases are TGTGCCAGCAGTGAGAGCACCGGGGAGCTGTTTTTT.

This sequence joins TRBV10-1 and TRBJ2-3, with D uncertain. Germline V gene sequence: CDR1 WNHNN, CDR2 SYGVQD (reference sequence). V was pared by 5 bases and J by 5 bases, with 8 bases between. The CDR3 consists of 12 residues. The CDR3 loop is CASSPTRDTQYF. In DNA, the CDR3 is TGCGCCAGCAGTCCCACTCGAGATACGCAGTATTTT.

The chain has TRBV11-2 and TRBJ1-2; D not resolved. CDR3 size: 15 residues. Germline CDR1 reads SGHAT; CDR2 reads FQNNGV. The V end lost 0 bases, the J end lost 3 bases, and 11 bases lay between the germline ends. CDR3 coding DNA: TGTGCCAGCAGCTTAGATTATGGCACATACTATGGCTACACCTTC. It specifies CASSLDYGTYYGYTF.

The chain links TRBV6-5 to TRBJ2-2; possibly TRBD1 for D (5 bases). V dropped 4 bases and J dropped 2 bases, with 11 bases sitting between them. This CDR3 is 15 amino acids long. CDR1 and CDR2 (germline): MNHEY, SVGAGI. CDR3 DNA sequence: TGTGCCAGCAGTTTCATGGGGCTTAACACCGGGGAGCTGTTTTTT. This codes for CASSFMGLNTGELFF.

DNA for the CDR3: TGTGCCAGCAGCTTAGGATTTGCGGGAGTTAGATACGAGCAGTACTTC. The encoded protein is CASSLGFAGVRYEQYF. The chain is built from TRBV7-6 and TRBJ2-7, with 7 positions matching TRBD2. The germline gives CDR1 SGHVS, CDR2 FNYEAQ. The V gene end was trimmed by 1 base and the J gene end by 4 bases; junction bases not matched to a gene: 10. This CDR3 is built from 16 residues.